Below, 19 T cell receptor beta chains from the same sample are listed, as sequenced in a study of a mutant IDH1 vaccine in newly diagnosed glioma. The antigens for these receptors are not known. Noted time point: week 11, during vaccination. Vaccination comprised doses that each held 300 ug of mutant IDH1 20-mer peptide, plus topical imiquimod. Assay: immunoSEQ multiplex PCR; the TCRdb copy retains only in-frame clones and omits some. This table has about 67,000 clones, around nine tenths appearing once. The sample consisted of PBMCs, taken from a glioma patient whose treatment included an IDH1 peptide vaccine. The receptors here all came from a man aged 35-49 years with glioma.

In this sample, this clone turned up once. The chain uses TRBV6-1 and TRBJ1-2, with a tentative D call TRBD1 (5 bases). From germline, CDR1 is MNHNS and CDR2 SASEGT. Trimming removed 8 bases from V and 0 bases from J, with 16 bases in between. The CDR3 is 15 amino acids. Here the CDR3 reads CASQASTEANYGYTF. In DNA form, the CDR3 reads TGTGCCAGCCAGGCATCGACAGAAGCTAACTATGGCTACACCTTC.

This chain uses TRBV5-5 with TRBJ1-2, with D possibly TRBD1 on 5 matching bases. Germline V CDR1 and CDR2: SGHKS, YYEKEE (reference sequence). Trimming shortened V by 3 bases and J by 6 bases, and 15 bases separated the two germline ends. The CDR3 covers 14 residues. CDR3: CASSSRTGPNGYTF. CDR3 bases: TGTGCCAGCAGCTCCCGCACAGGCCCGAATGGCTACACCTTC.

This sequence joins TRBV5-4 and TRBJ2-3; 11 nucleotides match TRBD2. Trimming at V came to 4 bases and at J to 1 base, leaving 8 bases not matched to a gene. The CDR3 is made up of 17 amino acids. CDR1 SGHNT and CDR2 YYREEE come from the germline V gene (reference sequence). CDR3 DNA: TGTGCCAGCAGCCCTAGCGGGAGGAATTCGGGCACAGATACGCAGTATTTT. This encodes CASSPSGRNSGTDTQYF.

On this clone itself: At the DNA level, this CDR3 is encoded by other sequences in the same sample as well. The rearrangement uses TRBV6-5 and TRBJ2-7; 13 nucleotides agree with TRBD2. Trimming took 6 bases from V and 5 from J; bases not matched to a gene: 4. The CDR3 extends over 14 amino acids. CDR1 and CDR2 from the germline V gene are MNHEY and SVGAGI. CDR3 sequence reads: CASSLGLAGDEQYF. The CDR3 DNA follows: TGTGCCAGCAGCCTCGGACTAGCGGGAGACGAGCAGTACTTC.

The chain has TRBV7-2 and TRBJ1-1; D is undetermined. The CDR3 sequence is 14 residues long. The V gene's germline CDR1 is SGHTA and CDR2 FQGNSA. Trimming stripped 2 bases from V and 1 base from J, with 8 bases between. CDR3 amino acids: CASSLQSTNTEAFF. The CDR3 nucleotides read TGTGCCAGCAGCTTACAGTCCACGAACACTGAAGCTTTCTTT.

The CDR3: CASTKRYEQYF. CDR3 sequence (DNA): TGTGCCAGCACTAAACGCTACGAGCAGTACTTC. This chain connects TRBV28 to TRBJ2-5; D not certain. Matching the DNA end better, TRBJ2-7 makes the J call doubtful. The CDR3 loop spans 11 amino acids. Germline CDR1 is MDHEN and CDR2 is SYDVKM.

V is TRBV5-1 and J is TRBJ2-2; 7 nucleotides match TRBD1. J lost 0 bases, V lost 0 bases, and 5 bases had no gene match. The germline V gene encodes CDR1 SGHRS and CDR2 YFSETQ. The CDR3 sequence is 17 residues long. The CDR3, as DNA: TGCGCCAGCAGCTTGGCACAGGGGTTCGCGAACACCGGGGAGCTGTTTTTT. This gives the protein CASSLAQGFANTGELFF. The complete variable domain, with remaining parts taken from reference TRBV5-1 and TRBJ2-2, reads KAGVTQTPRYLIKTRGQQVTLSCSPISGHRSVSWYQQTPGQGLQFLFEYFSETQRNKGNFPGRFSGRQFSNSRSEMNVSTLELGDSALYLCASSLAQGFANTGELFFGEGSRLTVL.

This clone occurred a few times. The chain combines TRBV19 with TRBJ1-3; D may be TRBD1 (5 bases). With 3 bases removed from V and 2 bases from J, the gap between germline ends came to 8 bases. The CDR3 consists of 14 residues. Germline CDR1 is LNHDA and CDR2 is SQIVND (reference sequence). Here the CDR3 DNA reads TGTGCCAGTAGTATGACAGCTACTGGAAACACCATATATTTT. Encoded protein: CASSMTATGNTIYF.

The chain links TRBV19 to TRBJ2-2, with 9 positions matching TRBD1. The V and J ends lost 8 bases and 4 bases, in that order; junction bases with no gene match: 11. This CDR3 spans 16 amino acids. The germline CDR1 and CDR2 sequences are LNHDA and SQIVND (reference sequence). For the CDR3, the DNA is TGTGCCAGTCGACGCGACGGGACAGGGATCACCGGGGAGCTGTTTTTT. Translation: CASRRDGTGITGELFF.

This sequence joins TRBV19 and TRBJ1-5; 7 positions agree with TRBD1. CDR1 is LNHDA and CDR2 is SQIVND in the germline V gene (reference sequence). Trimming at V came to 11 bases and at J to 8 bases, leaving 15 bases not matched to a gene. The CDR3 has 14 residues. The CDR3 DNA follows: TGTGCCTCCCTGCGTCAGGGGGATTGGGAGCCCCAGCATTTT. This codes for CASLRQGDWEPQHF.

CDR3 sequence reads: CASSLVVGEAFF. Here the CDR3 DNA reads TGTGCCAGCAGCTTGGTTGTGGGTGAAGCTTTCTTT. The rearrangement joins TRBV5-6 to TRBJ1-1; D unresolved. Trimming stripped 0 bases from V and 7 bases from J, with 7 bases between. Looked up from germline, CDR1 is SGHDT and CDR2 is YYEEEE. This CDR3 has 12 amino acids.

The chain uses TRBV7-9 and TRBJ2-3; tentatively, D is TRBD2 (6 bases). The V end lost 2 bases, the J end lost 1 base, and 10 bases lay between the germline ends. Germline V gene lookup returns CDR1 SEHNR and CDR2 FQNEAQ (reference sequence). The CDR3 spans 15 residues. The CDR3 protein is CASSLSAGRTDTQYF. The CDR3 DNA reads TGTGCCAGCAGCTTATCGGCGGGACGCACAGATACGCAGTATTTT.

This sequence joins TRBV9 and TRBJ2-3; 8 bases map to TRBD2. This CDR3 comprises 19 residues. Trimming took 0 bases from V and 0 from J; bases not matched to a gene: 12. Per germline, CDR1 SGDLS and CDR2 YYNGEE. DNA of the CDR3: TGTGCCAGCAGCGTAGATTTCCGGGGAGCGGGAGCTAGCACAGATACGCAGTATTTT. The encoded protein is CASSVDFRGAGASTDTQYF.

This chain joins TRBV6-5 and TRBJ1-2; D is undetermined. Germline lookup yields CDR1 MNHEY and CDR2 SVGAGI. There are 14 residues in the CDR3. The ends were cut back, 5 bases at V and 7 bases at J, with 17 bases in the middle. DNA for the CDR3: TGTGCCAGCAGTGACCCTCCCCTGGGCGGTGGCTACACCTTC. This translates into CASSDPPLGGGYTF.

The CDR3 DNA reads TGTGCCAGCAGCCTTGACTGGAACACTGAAGCTTTCTTT. This encodes CASSLDWNTEAFF. J is TRBJ1-1 and V is TRBV28, with no clear D. The CDR3 spans 13 residues. From germline, CDR1 is MDHEN and CDR2 SYDVKM. Trimming removed 6 bases at V and 1 base at J, with 9 bases between.

V usage is TRBV27 and J usage is TRBJ1-2; the D is unclear. This CDR3 region has 15 residues. CDR1 and CDR2 from the germline V gene are MNHEY and SMNVEV (reference sequence). Trimming shortened V by 2 bases and J by 0 bases, and 10 bases separated the two germline ends. The CDR3 sequence: CASSLKLGSNYGYTF. DNA for the CDR3: TGTGCCAGCAGTTTAAAATTAGGGTCTAACTATGGCTACACCTTC.

This chain connects TRBV28 to TRBJ1-2, with D uncertain. The CDR3 runs 12 residues. V lost 2 bases and J 9 bases, leaving 10 bases between the germline ends. Per germline, CDR1 MDHEN and CDR2 SYDVKM. This chain's CDR3 is CASSLVEGSYTF. CDR3 bases: TGTGCCAGCAGTTTAGTGGAGGGAAGCTACACCTTC.

The chain has TRBV5-1 and TRBJ2-5, with 8 bases lining up with TRBD2. CDR3 length equals 15 residues. The ends lost 4 bases at V and 2 bases at J; junction bases unmatched: 7. Germline CDR1 and CDR2: SGHRS and YFSETQ. In nucleotides, the CDR3 is TGCGCCAGCAGCCCCCGGGGGGGAGCACAAGAGACCCAGTACTTC. Protein sequence: CASSPRGGAQETQYF.

This chain connects TRBV5-1 to TRBJ2-2, with D perhaps TRBD1 (5 bases). Germline V gene data show CDR1 as SGHRS and CDR2 as YFSETQ. The CDR3 is 15 amino acids. Deletions cut 4 bases from V and 4 bases from J, with 14 bases between. CDR3: CASSLEPGLTGELFF. CDR3 coding DNA: TGCGCCAGCAGCCTGGAGCCAGGGCTCACCGGGGAGCTGTTTTTT.